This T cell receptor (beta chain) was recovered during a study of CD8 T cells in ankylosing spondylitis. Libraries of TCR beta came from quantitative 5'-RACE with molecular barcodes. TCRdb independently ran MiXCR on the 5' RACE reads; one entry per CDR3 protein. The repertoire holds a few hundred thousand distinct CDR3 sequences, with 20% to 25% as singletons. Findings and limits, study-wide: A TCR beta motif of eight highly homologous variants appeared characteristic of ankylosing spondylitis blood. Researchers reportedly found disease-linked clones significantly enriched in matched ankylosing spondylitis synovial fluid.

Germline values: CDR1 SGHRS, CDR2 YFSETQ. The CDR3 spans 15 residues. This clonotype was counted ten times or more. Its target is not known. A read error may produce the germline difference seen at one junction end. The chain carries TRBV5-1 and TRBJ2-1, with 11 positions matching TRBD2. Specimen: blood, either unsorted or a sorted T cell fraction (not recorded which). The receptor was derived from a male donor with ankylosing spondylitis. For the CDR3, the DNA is TGTGCCAGCAGTCCAACTAGCGGGAGCTACAATGAGCAGTTCTTC. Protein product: CASSPTSGSYNEQFF.